These 10 T cell receptor beta chains originate from one sample sequenced in a study of regulatory T cells in long-lasting Graves disease. Time point reported: newly diagnosed GD, antithyroid drugs for less than 3 months. The TCR library was made from RNA that had been extracted from PBMCs in TRIzol. Investigators prepared the TCR beta libraries by applying iRepertoire HTBI primers and Arm-PCR of CDR3 regions. In TCRdb, the multiplex PCR reads were re-called with MiXCR into one record per CDR3 protein. The sample has about 440,000 distinct CDR3 sequences, 16% seen once. The same data also contributed to another study, on T cells in Graves' hyperthyroidism and ophthalmopathy.

This specimen was peripheral blood mononuclear cells (PBMCs), taken at new diagnosis, from a patient treated with antithyroid drugs. These receptor sequences come from a woman aged 30 to 39 with Graves disease.

Many counts were recorded for this clonotype. V is TRBV3-1 and J is TRBJ2-1, with D maybe TRBD2 (6 bases). Trimming shortened V by 1 base and J by 9 bases, and 16 bases separated the two germline ends. The V gene's germline CDR1 is LGHDT and CDR2 YNNKEL (reference sequence). The CDR3 has 15 amino acids. The CDR3 sequence is CASSQVSGGFSEQFF. In nucleotides, the CDR3 is TGTGCCAGCAGCCAAGTTAGCGGAGGCTTTAGTGAGCAGTTCTTC.

As to this clonotype: A much larger clonotype is one base distant, so this may be a read error. V gene TRBV15 combines with J gene TRBJ2-7, with D unresolved. This CDR3 has 13 amino acids. Per the germline V gene, CDR1 is LNHNV and CDR2 is YYDKDF (reference sequence). CDR3 protein: CATSRVGIYGQYF. For the CDR3, the DNA is TGTGCCACCAGCAGAGTTGGAATCTACGGGCAGTACTTC.

This clonotype was observed at least ten times. V is TRBV7-2 and J is TRBJ2-7; D remains unclear. The germline V gene encodes CDR1 SGHTA and CDR2 FQGNSA. With 1 base removed from V and 3 bases from J, the gap between germline ends came to 13 bases. The length of the CDR3 is 15 residues. CDR3 in amino acids: CASSLGYTEIYEQYF. CDR3 nucleotide sequence: TGTGCCAGCAGCTTAGGCTATACTGAAATCTACGAGCAGTACTTC.

About this clonotype itself: It differs at one base from a far larger clone, so likely a read error. The chain carries TRBV5-4 and TRBJ1-1; 10 bases match TRBD1. The CDR3 runs to 14 residues. J gave up 6 bases and V 4 bases, and 6 bases lay outside the gene matches. Germline V gene data show CDR1 as SGHNT and CDR2 as YYREEE (reference sequence). The CDR3 DNA sequence: TGTGCCAGCAGCCCCCGGGACAGGGGCGCTGAAGCTTTCTTT. Amino acid sequence: CASSPRDRGAEAFF.

The chain links TRBV27 to TRBJ1-5, with unresolved D. Trimming left V 5 bases short and J 6 bases short, with 20 bases between. The CDR3 loop spans 16 amino acids. Germline-derived CDR1 and CDR2 are MNHEY and SMNVEV (reference sequence). The chain's CDR3 is CASSTTTEGRFQPQHF. For the CDR3, the DNA is TGTGCCAGCAGTACCACCACAGAGGGCCGTTTTCAGCCCCAGCATTTT.

This clonotype has at least ten counts. J is TRBJ2-1 and V is TRBV7-6, with 11 bases aligning to TRBD2. The germline V gene encodes CDR1 SGHVS and CDR2 FNYEAQ. Trimming cost V 3 bases and J 6 bases; bases outside gene matches: 7. The CDR3 runs 16 residues. CDR3 DNA: TGTGCCAGCAGCTTGTCCCCTAGCGGGAGGCCCAATGAGCAGTTCTTC. As protein: CASSLSPSGRPNEQFF.

This clonotype has a count of ten or more. This chain connects TRBV24-1 to TRBJ2-1; TRBD2 aligns across 7 bases. J gave up 4 bases and V 5 bases, and 7 bases lay outside the gene matches. Germline V gene sequence: CDR1 KGHDR, CDR2 SFDVKD. The CDR3 extends over 15 amino acids. The CDR3 DNA sequence: TGTGCCACCAGTGGGGAAAGCGGGGCATACAATGAGCAGTTCTTC. This codes for CATSGESGAYNEQFF.

Comment on this clonotype: A read error is possible here, since a much larger clone lies one base away. The chain joins TRBV3-1 to TRBJ2-1; D possibly uses TRBD1 or TRBD2 (5 bases each). CDR1 is LGHDT, CDR2 YNNKEL, per germline (reference sequence). This CDR3 has 14 residues. The CDR3 sequence: CASSQGGSYNDQFF. DNA for the CDR3: TGTGCCAGCAGCCAAGGGGGGTCTTACAATGATCAGTTCTTC.

In this sample, this clonotype turned up a few times. J is TRBJ1-6 and V is TRBV4-1; no reliable D call. The CDR3 totals 17 residues. V gave up 0 bases and J gave up 3 bases, with 12 bases separating them. CDR1 is MGHRA, CDR2 YSYEKL, per germline. CDR3 loop: CASSQDTLSGYNSPLHF. The CDR3 DNA reads as TGCGCCAGCAGCCAAGACACCCTCTCGGGCTATAATTCACCCCTCCACTTT.

This clonotype was observed at least ten times. The CDR3 DNA reads as TGTGCCAGCGCGGTGGACGCTTACACTGAAGCTTTCTTT. Translation: CASAVDAYTEAFF. J is TRBJ1-1 and V is TRBV6-1, with no clear D. Germline V gives CDR1 MNHNS, CDR2 SASEGT. This CDR3 is built from 13 residues. Between the trimmed V and J ends, which lost 8 bases and 3 bases, there was a span of 13 bases.